This T cell receptor beta chain was observed in a study of radiotherapy plus CTLA-4 blockade in lung cancer. In the study overall: Among enrolled patients, 15% to 20% responded and 25% to 35% achieved disease control.

Broader study findings: After treatment with radiotherapy plus ipilimumab, TCR clones that came from the tumor expanded in blood.

A note on this clone: Antigen: not known.

Assay: immunoSEQ multiplex PCR; the TCRdb copy retains only in-frame clones and omits some. This table has tens of thousands of clones, approximately 79% appearing once. The V gene lost 2 bases and the J gene lost 5 bases, with 18 bases spanning the gap. This CDR3 is 16 amino acids long. Germline CDR1 reads MDHEN; CDR2 reads SYDVKM. Those with chemo-refractory metastatic non-small-cell lung cancer were treated with focal radiation combined with CTLA-4 blockade using ipilimumab. This sequence originates from a human donor with non-small cell lung cancer whose response to radiotherapy plus ipilimumab could not be evaluated. Some clones in this sample may be carry-over from other donors' samples. Source: peripheral blood, taken from a patient treated with radiotherapy plus ipilimumab. The genes are TRBV28 and TRBJ2-5; a possible D gene is TRBD2 (5 bases). This CDR3 is CASSLQFGPGWETQYF. The DNA of the CDR3 is TGTGCCAGCAGTTTACAGTTCGGCCCGGGGTGGGAGACCCAGTACTTC.